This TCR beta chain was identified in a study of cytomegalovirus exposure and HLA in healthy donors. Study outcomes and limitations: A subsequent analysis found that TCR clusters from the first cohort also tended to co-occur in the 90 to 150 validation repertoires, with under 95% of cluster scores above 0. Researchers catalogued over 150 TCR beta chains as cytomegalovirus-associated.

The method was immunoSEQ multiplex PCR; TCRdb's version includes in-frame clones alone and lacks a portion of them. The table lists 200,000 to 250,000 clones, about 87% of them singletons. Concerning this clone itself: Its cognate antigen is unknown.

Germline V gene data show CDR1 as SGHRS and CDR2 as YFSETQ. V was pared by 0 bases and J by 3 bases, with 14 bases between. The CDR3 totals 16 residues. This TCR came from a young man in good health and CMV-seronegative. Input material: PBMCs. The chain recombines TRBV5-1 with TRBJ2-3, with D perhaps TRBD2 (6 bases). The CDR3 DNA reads TGCGCCAGCAGCTTGGATTGGGACTGGCAGACAGATACGCAGTATTTT. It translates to CASSLDWDWQTDTQYF.